The 21 T cell receptor beta chains below were found in one sample sequenced in a study of control samples from healthy donors and cancer patients. Sequencing was performed with immunoSEQ multiplex PCR; in TCRdb, only in-frame clones are kept and a portion is missing. Of 15,000 to 17,000 clones in the sample, around 87% were seen once. The sample was PBMCs. The receptors were sampled from a woman in her seventies with colorectal cancer.

CDR3 loop: CATRGVVAGDQETQYF. CDR3 nucleotides: TGTGCCACCCGCGGAGTGGTAGCGGGAGATCAAGAGACCCAGTACTTC. The chain couples TRBV10-3 to TRBJ2-5; 9 bases agree with TRBD2. Germline CDR1 and CDR2: ENHRY and SYGVKD. V shed 10 bases, J shed 2 bases, and the junction held 14 bases outside the gene matches. CDR3 length: 16 residues.

This chain connects TRBV28 to TRBJ2-2; D is uncertain. V was trimmed by 5 bases and J by 5 bases, leaving 15 bases between them. The CDR3 contains 15 residues. Germline CDR1 reads MDHEN; CDR2 reads SYDVKM. CDR3 sequence: CASSPIGVGTGELFF. The DNA of the CDR3 is TGTGCCAGCAGTCCGATTGGGGTCGGTACCGGGGAGCTGTTTTTT.

The chain carries TRBV10-1 and TRBJ2-7, with D unresolved. The V gene's germline CDR1 is WNHNN and CDR2 SYGVQD (reference sequence). V lost 10 bases and J 4 bases, leaving 14 bases between the germline ends. The CDR3 length is 12 residues. The CDR3 coding sequence is TGCGCCACCCACCGGGCACGGTACGAGCAGTACTTC. Translating gives CATHRARYEQYF.

In this sample, this clone turned up a few times. This chain links TRBV4-2 with TRBJ2-5; 9 nucleotides align to TRBD1. There are 16 residues in the CDR3. Germline values: CDR1 LGHNA, CDR2 YNFKEQ. The V and J ends lost 4 bases and 1 base, in that order; junction bases with no gene match: 7. The CDR3: CASSREGTGFQETQYF. CDR3 in DNA: TGTGCCAGCAGCCGGGAGGGGACAGGGTTCCAAGAGACCCAGTACTTC.

The chain couples TRBV4-3 to TRBJ2-7; TRBD1 aligns across 7 bases. CDR1 LGHNA and CDR2 YSLEER come from the germline V gene. This CDR3 spans 15 amino acids. V lost 3 bases to trimming and J lost 0 bases; unmatched junction nucleotides: 5. The DNA for the CDR3 is TGCGCCAGCAGCCACCTCCGGGACAGCTCCTACGAGCAGTACTTC. This encodes CASSHLRDSSYEQYF.

The rearrangement uses TRBV7-2 and TRBJ2-1, with a weak D call TRBD2 (6 bases). Germline values: CDR1 SGHTA, CDR2 FQGNSA. V lost 4 bases to trimming and J lost 5 bases, with 18 bases between them. The CDR3 has 16 residues. The CDR3 protein is CASSWLGQTGDNEQFF. The CDR3 DNA reads as TGTGCCAGCAGCTGGCTGGGCCAGACGGGAGACAATGAGCAGTTCTTC.

The V call is TRBV27, the J call TRBJ2-1; the match to TRBD2 covers 11 bases. V was clipped by 6 bases and J by 4 bases; unmatched bases: 20. Germline CDR1 MNHEY, CDR2 SMNVEV (reference sequence). CDR3 length equals 20 residues. CDR3 amino acids: CASRLSLAGAFILRYNEQFF. The CDR3, as DNA: TGTGCCAGCAGGCTCTCACTAGCGGGAGCTTTTATCCTACGTTACAATGAGCAGTTCTTC.

The chain couples TRBV2 to TRBJ1-5; weak D call: TRBD1 (6 bases). CDR1 and CDR2 (germline): SNHLY, FYNNEI. The CDR3 consists of 14 residues. V lost 6 bases and J lost 3, with 12 bases in between. The CDR3, as DNA: TGTGCCAGCAGCGACGGACAGCTCAATCAGCCCCAGCATTTT. Translation: CASSDGQLNQPQHF.

This clone was detected only once. This chain joins TRBV5-6 and TRBJ2-2, with 7 bases aligning to TRBD1. The germline gives CDR1 SGHDT, CDR2 YYEEEE. The J segment lost 5 bases and the V segment lost 1 base, leaving 11 bases of the junction unmatched. The CDR3 spans 17 residues. Written as DNA, the CDR3 is TGTGCCAGCAGCTTGACCTCTCGACAGGGCTGGACCGGGGAGCTGTTTTTT. It encodes CASSLTSRQGWTGELFF.

The J gene is TRBJ2-7, the V gene TRBV28; maybe TRBD1 (5 bases). V was shortened by 5 bases and J by 3 bases, with 20 bases between the two germline ends. CDR1 and CDR2 from the germline V gene are MDHEN and SYDVKM. The CDR3 loop spans 16 amino acids. In DNA, the CDR3 is TGTGCCAGCAGTCTTGCGCTTGGGCAGGGCTACTACGAGCAGTACTTC. This sequence encodes CASSLALGQGYYEQYF.

V gene TRBV6-5 combines with J gene TRBJ1-6; the match to TRBD1 covers 7 bases. With V trimmed by 6 bases and J by 9 bases, 2 bases remained unmatched. Looked up from germline, CDR1 is MNHEY and CDR2 is SVGAGI. This CDR3 spans 12 amino acids. CDR3 nucleotides: TGTGCCAGCAGCCACAGGGGTTCACCCCTCCACTTT. This translates into CASSHRGSPLHF.

V is TRBV19 and J is TRBJ1-2; tentatively, D is TRBD1 (6 bases). Germline V gives CDR1 LNHDA, CDR2 SQIVND (reference sequence). CDR3 size: 14 residues. Trimming removed 7 bases from V and 4 bases from J, with 16 bases in between. The CDR3 protein is CASTDIGGIYGYTF. CDR3 in DNA: TGTGCCAGTACTGACATAGGGGGAATCTATGGCTACACCTTC. The full variable domain, completed using reference TRBV19 and TRBJ1-2, is DGGITQSPKYLFRKEGQNVTLSCEQNLNHDAMYWYRQDPGQGLRLIYYSQIVNDFQKGDIAEGYSVSREKKESFPLTVTSAQKNPTAFYLCASTDIGGIYGYTFGSGTRLTVV.

This clone was observed once. This chain connects TRBV7-3 to TRBJ2-1; TRBD2 agrees at 7 bases. The germline V gene has CDR1 SGHTA and CDR2 FQGTGA. The CDR3 sequence is 13 residues long. The junction had 2 bases not matched to a gene; V was cut back by 2 bases and J by 7 bases. CDR3: CASSLGGGNEQFF. DNA for the CDR3: TGTGCCAGCAGCTTAGGCGGGGGTAATGAGCAGTTCTTC.

The chain is built from TRBV11-2 and TRBJ2-3; no definite D call. V gave up 5 bases and J gave up 6 bases, with 9 bases separating them. Looked up from germline, CDR1 is SGHAT and CDR2 is FQNNGV. The CDR3 has 12 residues. The CDR3 spells CASSPWPDTQYF. The CDR3 DNA reads TGTGCCAGCAGCCCCTGGCCTGATACGCAGTATTTT.

The chain has TRBV6-1 and TRBJ2-5; D not certain. The CDR3 length is 15 residues. The V gene's germline CDR1 is MNHNS and CDR2 SASEGT. Trimming took 2 bases from V and 2 from J, leaving 12 bases between them. The CDR3 sequence: CASSELVWRQETQYF. The CDR3 DNA sequence: TGTGCCAGCAGTGAACTGGTGTGGCGACAAGAGACCCAGTACTTC.

This clone was detected only once. V is TRBV5-1 and J is TRBJ1-1; D is unclear. Germline lookup yields CDR1 SGHRS and CDR2 YFSETQ. The V gene lost 1 base and the J gene lost 0 bases, with 10 bases spanning the gap. This CDR3 contains 15 residues. The CDR3 loop reads CASSLSRVMNTEAFF. Written as DNA, the CDR3 is TGCGCCAGCAGCTTGTCACGGGTTATGAACACTGAAGCTTTCTTT.

The V gene is TRBV3-1 (or the pseudogene TRBV3-2), the J gene TRBJ1-5; D call uncertain. Germline assignment: CDR1 LGHDT and CDR2 YNNKEL (reference sequence). V lost 8 bases, J lost 0 bases, and 11 bases lay in between. The CDR3 consists of 14 residues. The CDR3 coding sequence is TGTGCCAGCTCTTGGAGTAATAGCAATCAGCCCCAGCATTTT. As protein: CASSWSNSNQPQHF.

The chain couples TRBV29-1 to TRBJ1-2; D perhaps matches TRBD1 (5 bases). The germline gives CDR1 SQVTM, CDR2 ANQGSEA. The CDR3 runs 14 residues. V lost 5 bases to trimming and J lost 6 bases, with 19 bases between them. For the CDR3, the DNA is TGCAGCGTTCCCCAGGCCCCCACACAGGATGGCTACACCTTC. Protein sequence: CSVPQAPTQDGYTF.

The rearrangement uses TRBV10-3 and TRBJ2-7, with 8 bases identical to TRBD2. Germline V gene lookup returns CDR1 ENHRY and CDR2 SYGVKD. V gave up 6 bases and J gave up 3 bases; unmatched junction bases: 1. The CDR3 loop spans 12 amino acids. CDR3 DNA: TGTGCCATCAGCGGGGGGGTCTACGAGCAGTACTTC. It encodes CAISGGVYEQYF.

The chain uses TRBV6-4 and TRBJ2-3, with a weak D call TRBD1 (5 bases). The germline V gene encodes CDR1 MRHNA and CDR2 SNTAGT. The CDR3 extends over 14 amino acids. Deletions cut 0 bases from V and 3 bases from J, with 7 bases between. In DNA, the CDR3 is TGTGCCAGCAGTGACTCCCAGGGAACAGATACGCAGTATTTT. Its translation is CASSDSQGTDTQYF.

The chain couples TRBV5-1 to TRBJ2-2, with 11 bases identical to TRBD2. Germline V gene sequence: CDR1 SGHRS, CDR2 YFSETQ. The CDR3 is 16 residues long. V dropped 3 bases and J dropped 6; count of bases not matched to a gene: 7. The CDR3 loop is CASSSLAGGPSGELFF. CDR3 nucleotides: TGCGCCAGCAGCTCCTTAGCGGGAGGGCCATCCGGGGAGCTGTTTTTT.